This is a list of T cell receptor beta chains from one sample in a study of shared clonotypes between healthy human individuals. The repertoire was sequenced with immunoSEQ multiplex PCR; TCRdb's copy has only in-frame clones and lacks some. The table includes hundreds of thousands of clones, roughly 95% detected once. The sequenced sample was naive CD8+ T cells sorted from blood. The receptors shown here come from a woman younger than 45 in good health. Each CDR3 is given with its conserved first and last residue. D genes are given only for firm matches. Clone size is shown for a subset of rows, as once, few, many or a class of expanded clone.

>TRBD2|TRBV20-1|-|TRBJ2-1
TGCAGTGCATTACTAGCGGGAGATCAGTTCTTC
CSALLAGDQFF
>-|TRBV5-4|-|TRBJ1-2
TGTGCCAGCAGCTTGGGTAATATGGCGGTACAAATTGGTTATGGCTACACCTTC
CASSLGNMAVQIGYGYTF
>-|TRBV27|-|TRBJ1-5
TGTGCCAGCAGTCCGACGGAGGGGAGCAATCAGCCCCAGCATTTT
CASSPTEGSNQPQHF
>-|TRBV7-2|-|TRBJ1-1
TGTGCCAGCAGCTTAGAGGCGGGGTACACTGAAGCTTTCTTT
CASSLEAGYTEAFF
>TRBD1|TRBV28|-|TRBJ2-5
TGTGCCAGCATCCCCGGGACAGGGGTGGCCCAAGAGACCCAGTACTTC
CASIPGTGVAQETQYF
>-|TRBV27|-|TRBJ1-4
TGTGCCAGCAGTTTAGAGGTTTCTGGCGAAAAACTGTTTTTT
CASSLEVSGEKLFF
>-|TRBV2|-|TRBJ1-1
TGTGCCAGCAGTACTGGACAGCTAAACACTGAAGCTTTCTTT
CASSTGQLNTEAFF
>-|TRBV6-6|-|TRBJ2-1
TGTGCCAGCAGTTACTCTATAGCGGACTCCTACAATGAGCAGTTCTTC
CASSYSIADSYNEQFF
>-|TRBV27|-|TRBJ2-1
TGTGCCAGCAGCAGGCTTAGGCTGCATGAGCAGTTCTTC
CASSRLRLHEQFF
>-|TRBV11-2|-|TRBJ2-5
TGTGCCAGCAGCCACCGAGGGGGGTCGAACGAAGAGACCCAGTACTTC
CASSHRGGSNEETQYF
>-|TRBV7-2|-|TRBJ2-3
TGTGCCAGCAGCCCCTCCTCGGGGTCGAGCACAGATACGCAGTATTTT
CASSPSSGSSTDTQYF
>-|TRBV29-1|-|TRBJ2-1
TGCAGCGTTGTCTCGCACGGGGTATTCAATGAGCAGTTCTTC
CSVVSHGVFNEQFF
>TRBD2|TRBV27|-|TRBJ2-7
TGTGCCAGCAACCAAGCTAGCGGGAGCTACTACGAGCAGTACTTC
CASNQASGSYYEQYF
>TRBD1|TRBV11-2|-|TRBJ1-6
TGTGCCAGCAGCTCCATGGGACAGATTAATTCACCCCTCCACTTT
CASSSMGQINSPLHF
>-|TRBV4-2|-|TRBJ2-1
TGTGCCAGCAGCCACCTTCGGGACAATGAGCAGTTCTTC
CASSHLRDNEQFF
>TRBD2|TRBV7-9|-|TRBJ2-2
TGTGCCAGCAGGGCCGGGACTAGCGTTCCGGGGGAGCTGTTTTTT
CASRAGTSVPGELFF
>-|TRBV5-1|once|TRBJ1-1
TGCGCCAGCAGCTTGGGACGGAACCGAAACACTGAAGCTTTCTTT
CASSLGRNRNTEAFF
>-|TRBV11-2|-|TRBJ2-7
TGTGCCAGCAGCCAGAAAACCCGGGGGCGGGAGACCTACGAGCAGTACTTC
CASSQKTRGRETYEQYF
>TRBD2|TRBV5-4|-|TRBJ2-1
TGTGCCAGCAGCTTGGGGGGGACTAGCGGCCTTGTGTATGAGCAGTTCTTC
CASSLGGTSGLVYEQFF
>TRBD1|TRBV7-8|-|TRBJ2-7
TGTGCCAGCAGCTTAGGATTGGGGGGACAGGATTCCTACGAGCAGTACTTC
CASSLGLGGQDSYEQYF
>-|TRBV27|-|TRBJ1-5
TGTGCCAGCAGCCAATCGTGGGGGAATCAGCCCCAGCATTTT
CASSQSWGNQPQHF
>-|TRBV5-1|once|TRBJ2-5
TGCGCCAGCAGCTCAGACAGAACCAACCTTGGGGAGACCCAGTACTTC
CASSSDRTNLGETQYF
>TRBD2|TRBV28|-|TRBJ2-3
TGTGCCAGCAGCCCTCCCGGGGGGGTAGCGGGAGGGCCCGCAGATACGCAGTATTTT
CASSPPGGVAGGPADTQYF